The T cell receptor (beta chain) under discussion was sequenced for a study of cytomegalovirus exposure and HLA in healthy donors. Germline V gives CDR1 SEHNR, CDR2 FQNEAQ (reference sequence). The CDR3 totals 15 residues. V gave up 5 bases and J gave up 6 bases; unmatched junction bases: 12. To note about this clone: What it binds is not known.

Primers included in the PCR were 60 Vbeta and 13 Jbeta primers. The method was immunoSEQ multiplex PCR; TCRdb's version includes in-frame clones alone and lacks a portion of them. In the table there are roughly 220,000 clones, about two thirds of which are singletons. Study-wide results and caveats: Rarity characterized most TCR sequences, yet some public TCRs appeared in many donors. The majority of CMV-associated TCR beta chains were reported as apparently HLA-restricted in a later analysis. Per a later analysis, 16,951 TCR beta sequences showed association with HLA alleles at 0.05 false discovery rate.

The sample comprised PBMCs. The sequence was obtained from a man aged 40-55 years in good health and CMV-seropositive. The chain carries TRBV7-9 and TRBJ1-2; 7 bases are shared with TRBD1. The CDR3: CASSMLNRGQDGYTF. The CDR3 bases are TGTGCCAGCAGCATGCTAAACAGGGGCCAGGATGGCTACACCTTC.